The rows below give T cell receptor beta chains drawn from one sample of a study of siplizumab effects on memory and regulatory T cells. Sequencing used immunoSEQ multiplex PCR; TCRdb keeps in-frame clones, though not all of them. The sample yields some 100,000 clones, approximately 92% seen once. Sequencing was carried out using CD4+ T cells sorted from blood. The receptor set was obtained from a human donor in good health. Each CDR3 is given with its conserved first and last residue. The order of the fields is J gene, V gene, D gene, clone size, CDR3 DNA, CDR3 protein. The D gene is left open where the match is weak. For some rows the clone size is stated as once, few or many, or as a class when expanded; others skip it.

j_gene: TRBJ1-2
v_gene: TRBV6-5
d_gene: TRBD1
abundance: -
CDR3nt: TGTGCCAGCAGCCAGGGACAGGGGAGTCATGGCTACACCTTC
CDR3aa: CASSQGQGSHGYTF

j_gene: TRBJ2-2
v_gene: TRBV5-1
d_gene: -
abundance: -
CDR3nt: TGCGCCAGCAGAAGAGGCAGGGATGATCACACCGGGGAGCTGTTTTTT
CDR3aa: CASRRGRDDHTGELFF

j_gene: TRBJ2-1
v_gene: TRBV2
d_gene: TRBD1
abundance: -
CDR3nt: TGTGCCAGCAGTGAATCCGGGACAGTCAATGAGCAGTTCTTC
CDR3aa: CASSESGTVNEQFF

j_gene: TRBJ1-5
v_gene: TRBV9
d_gene: -
abundance: -
CDR3nt: TGTGCCAGCAGCTGGGGTGGGGACGTCAATCAGCCCCAGCATTTT
CDR3aa: CASSWGGDVNQPQHF

j_gene: TRBJ1-2
v_gene: TRBV20-1
d_gene: -
abundance: few
CDR3nt: TGCAGTGCTAGGGAGGGCTACACCTTC
CDR3aa: CSAREGYTF

j_gene: TRBJ1-1
v_gene: TRBV7-6
d_gene: -
abundance: -
CDR3nt: TGTGCCAGCAGCTTAGCGCCCATAAAGGGAAGCCAATCCGAAGCTGCTTTCTTT
CDR3aa: CASSLAPIKGSQSEAAFF

j_gene: TRBJ2-2
v_gene: TRBV7-3
d_gene: TRBD2
abundance: -
CDR3nt: TGTGCCAGCAGCGTCGGCGGGGCTCTAGCGGGGGCCGGGGAGCTGTTTTTT
CDR3aa: CASSVGGALAGAGELFF

j_gene: TRBJ1-5
v_gene: TRBV6-6
d_gene: -
abundance: -
CDR3nt: TGTGCCACCAACAGGGAAGCTCTTAGCAATCAGCCCCAGCATTTT
CDR3aa: CATNREALSNQPQHF

j_gene: TRBJ2-5
v_gene: TRBV5-1
d_gene: -
abundance: -
CDR3nt: TGCGCCAGCAGCTTGGGGACCGATGTGGAGACCCAGTACTTC
CDR3aa: CASSLGTDVETQYF

j_gene: TRBJ2-3
v_gene: TRBV29-1
d_gene: -
abundance: -
CDR3nt: TGCAGCGTTGACCCGACCGGTGCGCAGTATTTT
CDR3aa: CSVDPTGAQYF

j_gene: TRBJ1-1
v_gene: TRBV10-1
d_gene: -
abundance: once
CDR3nt: TGCGCCAGCAGCGAAAGGGGAAACACTGAAGCTTTCTTT
CDR3aa: CASSERGNTEAFF

j_gene: TRBJ1-1
v_gene: TRBV6-1
d_gene: -
abundance: -
CDR3nt: TGTGCCAGCAGGTGGAAGCTGGACACTGAAGCTTTCTTT
CDR3aa: CASRWKLDTEAFF

j_gene: TRBJ1-2
v_gene: TRBV9
d_gene: TRBD1
abundance: -
CDR3nt: TGTGCCAGCGCAGGGGGCCCGGACTATGGCTACACCTTC
CDR3aa: CASAGGPDYGYTF

j_gene: TRBJ1-5
v_gene: TRBV28
d_gene: -
abundance: once
CDR3nt: TGTGCCAGCTCGGCGGCGGCTCCCAAAAATCAGCCCCAGCATTTT
CDR3aa: CASSAAAPKNQPQHF

j_gene: TRBJ1-1
v_gene: TRBV27
d_gene: TRBD1
abundance: -
CDR3nt: TGTGCCAGCAGTCCCAATACAGGGGGGGGTACTGAAGCTTTCTTT
CDR3aa: CASSPNTGGGTEAFF

j_gene: TRBJ1-2
v_gene: TRBV5-1
d_gene: TRBD1
abundance: -
CDR3nt: TGCGCCAGCAGCTTGTCCCCTCCGGGACAGTATGGCTACACCTTC
CDR3aa: CASSLSPPGQYGYTF

j_gene: TRBJ2-5
v_gene: TRBV6-6
d_gene: TRBD1
abundance: -
CDR3nt: TGTGCCGGGGGGGGGACAGGGCCTAAAGAGACCCAGTACTTC
CDR3aa: CAGGGTGPKETQYF

j_gene: TRBJ1-3
v_gene: TRBV20-1
d_gene: -
abundance: -
CDR3nt: TGCAGTGTGAGCTCTGGAAACACCATATATTTT
CDR3aa: CSVSSGNTIYF

j_gene: TRBJ1-2
v_gene: TRBV7-2
d_gene: -
abundance: -
CDR3nt: TGTGCCAGCAGCTTAGGACAGCCCTATGGCTACACCTTC
CDR3aa: CASSLGQPYGYTF

j_gene: TRBJ2-2
v_gene: TRBV19
d_gene: -
abundance: -
CDR3nt: TGTGCCAGTAGGTCAAGGCCCGGGGAGCTGTTTTTT
CDR3aa: CASRSRPGELFF

j_gene: TRBJ1-4
v_gene: TRBV5-6
d_gene: -
abundance: -
CDR3nt: TGTGCCAGCAGCTTGGAAACAGGGAGGGATGAAAAACTGTTTTTT
CDR3aa: CASSLETGRDEKLFF

j_gene: TRBJ1-2
v_gene: TRBV14
d_gene: -
abundance: -
CDR3nt: TGTGCCAGCAGCCCCGACAGGTTGAGCTACACCTTC
CDR3aa: CASSPDRLSYTF

j_gene: TRBJ2-1
v_gene: TRBV7-9
d_gene: TRBD2
abundance: -
CDR3nt: TGTGCCAGCAGCTTAGGACTAGCCGACTCCTACAATGAGCAGTTCTTC
CDR3aa: CASSLGLADSYNEQFF

j_gene: TRBJ1-2
v_gene: TRBV28
d_gene: -
abundance: -
CDR3nt: TGTGCCAGCAGCCCACCGTTGGGGGGTCGTCTTGGCCTCTTTGGCTACACCTTC
CDR3aa: CASSPPLGGRLGLFGYTF

j_gene: TRBJ2-2
v_gene: TRBV4-2
d_gene: -
abundance: -
CDR3nt: TGTGCCAGCAGCCAAGATGGACGAGGCACCGGGGAGCTGTTTTTT
CDR3aa: CASSQDGRGTGELFF

j_gene: TRBJ2-5
v_gene: TRBV5-1
d_gene: TRBD2
abundance: -
CDR3nt: TGCGCCAGCAGCTTGGTTGCGGGGGGCCAAGAGACCCAGTACTTC
CDR3aa: CASSLVAGGQETQYF

j_gene: TRBJ2-2
v_gene: TRBV20-1
d_gene: -
abundance: -
CDR3nt: TGCAGTGCTATAAACACCGGGGAGCTGTTTTTT
CDR3aa: CSAINTGELFF

j_gene: TRBJ2-7
v_gene: TRBV7-8
d_gene: TRBD1
abundance: -
CDR3nt: TGTGCCAGCAGCTTATCCCGGGACAGGGGGTCGGGGCAGTACTTC
CDR3aa: CASSLSRDRGSGQYF

j_gene: TRBJ1-2
v_gene: TRBV6-1
d_gene: TRBD1
abundance: -
CDR3nt: TGTGCCAGCAGTGAAGCGGGGGACAGCTCGCGCTACACCTTC
CDR3aa: CASSEAGDSSRYTF

j_gene: TRBJ1-2
v_gene: TRBV7-2
d_gene: TRBD1
abundance: few
CDR3nt: TGTGCCAGCAGCCTAGGCCCGACAGGGTCAGGTGGCTACACCTTC
CDR3aa: CASSLGPTGSGGYTF

j_gene: TRBJ1-6
v_gene: TRBV7-2
d_gene: -
abundance: -
CDR3nt: TGTGCCAGCAGCTTGGCGGTAGGGTGGAGTTCACCCCTCCACTTT
CDR3aa: CASSLAVGWSSPLHF

j_gene: TRBJ2-1
v_gene: TRBV5-6
d_gene: -
abundance: -
CDR3nt: TGTGCCAGCAGCCCCGGACAGATTCTCTACAATGAGCAGTTCTTC
CDR3aa: CASSPGQILYNEQFF

j_gene: TRBJ1-1
v_gene: TRBV10-3
d_gene: TRBD1
abundance: -
CDR3nt: TGTGCCATCAGTGGAGGACAGGGAATTGTTTTGAACACTGAAGCTTTCTTT
CDR3aa: CAISGGQGIVLNTEAFF

j_gene: TRBJ1-5
v_gene: TRBV28
d_gene: -
abundance: -
CDR3nt: TGTGCCAGCAGTTTGACCGGACAGCTAAATCAGCCCCAGCATTTT
CDR3aa: CASSLTGQLNQPQHF

j_gene: TRBJ2-2
v_gene: TRBV7-8
d_gene: -
abundance: -
CDR3nt: TGTGCCAGCAGCAAGAACACCGGGGAGCTGTTTTTT
CDR3aa: CASSKNTGELFF

j_gene: TRBJ2-5
v_gene: TRBV10-3
d_gene: -
abundance: -
CDR3nt: TGTGCCATCACCCGGGGACTGACTCAAGAGACCCAGTACTTC
CDR3aa: CAITRGLTQETQYF

j_gene: TRBJ2-5
v_gene: TRBV5-1
d_gene: TRBD1
abundance: -
CDR3nt: TGCGCCAGCAGCTTGGGTACAGGGGTCGGAGAGACCCAGTACTTC
CDR3aa: CASSLGTGVGETQYF

j_gene: TRBJ1-1
v_gene: TRBV19
d_gene: -
abundance: -
CDR3nt: TGTGCCAGCCATACGAACACTGAAGCTTTCTTT
CDR3aa: CASHTNTEAFF

j_gene: TRBJ2-2
v_gene: TRBV4-1
d_gene: -
abundance: -
CDR3nt: TGCGCCAGCAGCCGGTGGACTCGGACAGATTTCACCGGGGAGCTGTTTTTT
CDR3aa: CASSRWTRTDFTGELFF

j_gene: TRBJ1-3
v_gene: TRBV12-5
d_gene: TRBD1
abundance: once
CDR3nt: TGTGCTAGTGGGGGATTGGACAGGGGGACTGGAAACACCATATATTTT
CDR3aa: CASGGLDRGTGNTIYF

j_gene: TRBJ1-2
v_gene: TRBV15
d_gene: -
abundance: -
CDR3nt: TGTGCCACGACTGAGGGGGACAACTATGGCTACACCTTC
CDR3aa: CATTEGDNYGYTF

j_gene: TRBJ2-5
v_gene: TRBV18
d_gene: -
abundance: -
CDR3nt: TGTGCCAGCTCCCCCAGTATCGTCGGAGGGCAAGAGACCCAGTACTTC
CDR3aa: CASSPSIVGGQETQYF